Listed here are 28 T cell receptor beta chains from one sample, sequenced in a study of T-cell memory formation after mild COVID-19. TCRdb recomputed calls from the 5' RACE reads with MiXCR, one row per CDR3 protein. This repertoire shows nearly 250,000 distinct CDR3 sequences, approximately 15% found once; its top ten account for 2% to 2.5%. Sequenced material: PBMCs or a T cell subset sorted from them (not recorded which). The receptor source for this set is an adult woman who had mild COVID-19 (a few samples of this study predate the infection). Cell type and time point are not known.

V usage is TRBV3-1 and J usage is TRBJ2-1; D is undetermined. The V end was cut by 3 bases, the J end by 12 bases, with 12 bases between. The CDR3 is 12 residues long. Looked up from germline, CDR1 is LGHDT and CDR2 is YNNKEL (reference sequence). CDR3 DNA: TGTGCCAGCAGCCACCCGGACCGTCGGCAGTTCTTC. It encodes CASSHPDRRQFF.

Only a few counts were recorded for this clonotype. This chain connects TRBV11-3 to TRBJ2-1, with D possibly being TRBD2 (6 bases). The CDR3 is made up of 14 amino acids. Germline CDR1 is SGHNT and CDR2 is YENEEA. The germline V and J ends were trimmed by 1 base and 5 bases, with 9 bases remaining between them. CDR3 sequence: CASSLAGGDNEQFF. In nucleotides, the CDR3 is TGTGCCAGCAGCTTAGCAGGAGGGGACAATGAGCAGTTCTTC.

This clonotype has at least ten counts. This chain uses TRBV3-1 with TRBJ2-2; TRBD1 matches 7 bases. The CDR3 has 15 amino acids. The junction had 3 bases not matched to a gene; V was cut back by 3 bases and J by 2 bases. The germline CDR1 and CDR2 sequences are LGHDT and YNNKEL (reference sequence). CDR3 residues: CASSQGTANTGELFF. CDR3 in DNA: TGTGCCAGCAGCCAGGGGACAGCCAACACCGGGGAGCTGTTTTTT.

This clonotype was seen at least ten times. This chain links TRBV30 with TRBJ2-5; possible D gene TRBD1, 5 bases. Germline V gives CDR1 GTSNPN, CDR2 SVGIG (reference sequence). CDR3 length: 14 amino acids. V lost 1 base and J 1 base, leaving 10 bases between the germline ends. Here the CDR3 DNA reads TGTGCCTGGAGTGCGGACACTTTCCAAGAGACCCAGTACTTC. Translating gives CAWSADTFQETQYF.

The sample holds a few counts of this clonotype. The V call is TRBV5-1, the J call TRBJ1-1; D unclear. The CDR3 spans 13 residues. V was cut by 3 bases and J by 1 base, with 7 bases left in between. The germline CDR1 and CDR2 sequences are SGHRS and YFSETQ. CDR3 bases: TGCGCCAGCAGCTCCCCAGGGAACACTGAAGCTTTCTTT. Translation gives CASSSPGNTEAFF.

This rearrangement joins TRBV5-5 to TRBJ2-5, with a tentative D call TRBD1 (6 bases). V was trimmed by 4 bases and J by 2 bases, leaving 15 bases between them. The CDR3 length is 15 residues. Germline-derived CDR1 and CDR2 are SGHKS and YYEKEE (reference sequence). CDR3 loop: CASSPRVGTQETQYF. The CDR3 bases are TGTGCCAGCAGCCCGCGGGTCGGGACACAAGAGACCCAGTACTTC.

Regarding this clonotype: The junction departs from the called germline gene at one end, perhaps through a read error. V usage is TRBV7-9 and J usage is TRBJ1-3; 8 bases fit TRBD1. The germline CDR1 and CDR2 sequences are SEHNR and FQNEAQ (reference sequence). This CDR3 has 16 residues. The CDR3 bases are TGTGCCAGCAGTTTAGAGAACAGGGGGTCTGGAAACACCATATATTTT. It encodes CASSLENRGSGNTIYF.

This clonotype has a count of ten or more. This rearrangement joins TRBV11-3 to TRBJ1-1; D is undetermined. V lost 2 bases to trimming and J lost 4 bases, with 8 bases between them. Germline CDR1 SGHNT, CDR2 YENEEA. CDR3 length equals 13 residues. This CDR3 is CASSLSGSTEAFF. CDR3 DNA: TGTGCCAGCAGCTTATCCGGTAGCACTGAAGCTTTCTTT.

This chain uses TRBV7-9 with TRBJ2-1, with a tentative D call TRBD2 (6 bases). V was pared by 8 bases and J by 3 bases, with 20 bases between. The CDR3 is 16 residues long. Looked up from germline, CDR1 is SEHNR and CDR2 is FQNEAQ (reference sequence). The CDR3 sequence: CASYYIGGTGYNEQFF. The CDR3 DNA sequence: TGTGCCAGCTACTATATCGGCGGGACCGGCTACAATGAGCAGTTCTTC.

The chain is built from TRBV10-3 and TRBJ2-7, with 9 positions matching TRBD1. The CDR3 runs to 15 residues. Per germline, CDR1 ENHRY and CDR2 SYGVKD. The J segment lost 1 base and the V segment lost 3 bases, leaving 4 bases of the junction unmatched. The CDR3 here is CAISDPGTGSYEQYF. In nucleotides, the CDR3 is TGTGCCATCAGTGACCCCGGGACAGGGTCCTACGAGCAGTACTTC.

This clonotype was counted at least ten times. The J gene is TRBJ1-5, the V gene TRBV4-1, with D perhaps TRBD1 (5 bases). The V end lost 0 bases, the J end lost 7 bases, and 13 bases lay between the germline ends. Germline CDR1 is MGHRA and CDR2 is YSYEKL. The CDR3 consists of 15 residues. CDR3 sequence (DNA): TGCGCCAGCAGCCAAGAGATAGGGGCCGGGCAGCCCCAGCATTTT. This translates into CASSQEIGAGQPQHF.

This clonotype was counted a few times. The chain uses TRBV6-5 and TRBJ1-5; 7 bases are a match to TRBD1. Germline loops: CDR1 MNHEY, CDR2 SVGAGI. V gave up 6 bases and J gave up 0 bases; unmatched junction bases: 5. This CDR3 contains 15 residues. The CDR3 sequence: CASRGRGGSNQPQHF. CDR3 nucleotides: TGTGCCAGCAGGGGCAGGGGGGGTAGCAATCAGCCCCAGCATTTT.

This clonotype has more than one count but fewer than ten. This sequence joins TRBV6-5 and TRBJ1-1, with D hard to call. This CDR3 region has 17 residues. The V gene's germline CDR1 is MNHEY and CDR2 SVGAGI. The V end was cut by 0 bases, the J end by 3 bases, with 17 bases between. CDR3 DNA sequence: TGTGCCAGCAGTTACTCGGCCCCTGTTTTAAGAGACACTGAAGCTTTCTTT. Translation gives CASSYSAPVLRDTEAFF.

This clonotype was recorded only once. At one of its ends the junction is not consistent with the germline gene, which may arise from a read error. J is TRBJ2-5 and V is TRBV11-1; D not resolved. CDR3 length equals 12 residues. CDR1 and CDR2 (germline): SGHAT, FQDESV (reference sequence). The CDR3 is CASSLALETKYF. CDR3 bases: TGTGCCAGCAGCTTAGCCCTCGAGACCAAGTACTTC.

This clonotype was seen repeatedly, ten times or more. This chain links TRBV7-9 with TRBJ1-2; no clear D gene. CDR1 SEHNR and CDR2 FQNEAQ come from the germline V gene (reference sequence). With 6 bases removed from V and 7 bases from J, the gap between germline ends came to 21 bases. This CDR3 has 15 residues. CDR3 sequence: CASRPAGEGLAGYTF. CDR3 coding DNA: TGTGCCAGCAGACCGGCCGGGGAAGGCCTAGCTGGCTACACCTTC.

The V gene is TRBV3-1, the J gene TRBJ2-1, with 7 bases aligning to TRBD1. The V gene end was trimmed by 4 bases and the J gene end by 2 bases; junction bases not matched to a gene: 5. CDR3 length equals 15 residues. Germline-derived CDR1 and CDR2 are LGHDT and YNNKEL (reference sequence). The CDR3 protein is CASSRGTVAYNEQFF. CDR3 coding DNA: TGTGCCAGCAGCCGAGGGACAGTGGCCTACAATGAGCAGTTCTTC.

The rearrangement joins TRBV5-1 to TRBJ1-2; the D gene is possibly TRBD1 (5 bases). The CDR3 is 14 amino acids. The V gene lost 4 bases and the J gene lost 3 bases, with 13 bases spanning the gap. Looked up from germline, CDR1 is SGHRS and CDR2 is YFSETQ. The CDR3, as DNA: TGCGCCAGCAGCGCCCCGTGGGGGGACTATGGCTACACCTTC. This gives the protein CASSAPWGDYGYTF.

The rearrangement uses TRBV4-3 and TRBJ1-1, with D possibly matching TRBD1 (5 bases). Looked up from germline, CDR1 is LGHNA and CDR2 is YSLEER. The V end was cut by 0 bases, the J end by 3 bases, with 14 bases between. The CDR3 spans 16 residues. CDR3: CASSQDGGSEDTEAFF. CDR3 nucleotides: TGCGCCAGCAGCCAAGATGGGGGATCGGAGGACACTGAAGCTTTCTTT.

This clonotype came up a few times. CDR3 bases: TGTGCCAGCAGTGAGATGAGAACCGAAAACATTCAGTACTTC. It encodes CASSEMRTENIQYF. The genes are TRBV2 and TRBJ2-4; D not resolved. V shed 3 bases and J shed 5 bases, with 11 bases lying between them. CDR1 is SNHLY, CDR2 FYNNEI, per germline. The CDR3 sequence is 14 residues long. Full variable domain (remainder filled in from reference TRBV2 and TRBJ2-4): EPEVTQTPSHQVTQMGQEVILRCVPISNHLYFYWYRQILGQKVEFLVSFYNNEISEKSEIFDDQFSVERPDGSNFTLKIRSTKLEDSAMYFCASSEMRTENIQYFGAGTRLSVL.

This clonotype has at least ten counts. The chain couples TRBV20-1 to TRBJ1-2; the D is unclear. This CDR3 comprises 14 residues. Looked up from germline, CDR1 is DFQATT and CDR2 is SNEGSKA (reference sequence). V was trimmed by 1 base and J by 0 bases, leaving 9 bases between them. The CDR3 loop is CSARGQGANYGYTF. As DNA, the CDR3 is TGCAGTGCTAGAGGTCAAGGAGCTAACTATGGCTACACCTTC.

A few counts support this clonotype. CDR3 DNA sequence: TGTGCCAGCCGAAAGGGATGGGAGGGCCAAGAGACCCAGTACTTC. Residues: CASRKGWEGQETQYF. The gene calls are TRBV27 and TRBJ2-5, with 7 nucleotides matching TRBD2. The V gene's germline CDR1 is MNHEY and CDR2 SMNVEV (reference sequence). The length of the CDR3 is 15 residues. With 8 bases clipped from V and 1 base from J, the junction kept 10 bases outside the gene matches.

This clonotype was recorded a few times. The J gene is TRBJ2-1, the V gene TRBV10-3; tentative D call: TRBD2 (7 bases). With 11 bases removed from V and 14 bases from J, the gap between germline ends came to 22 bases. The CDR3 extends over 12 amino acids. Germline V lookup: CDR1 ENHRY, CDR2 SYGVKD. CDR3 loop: CAGPRTAGLEFF. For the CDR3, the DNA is TGTGCCGGCCCCAGGACAGCGGGATTGGAGTTCTTC.

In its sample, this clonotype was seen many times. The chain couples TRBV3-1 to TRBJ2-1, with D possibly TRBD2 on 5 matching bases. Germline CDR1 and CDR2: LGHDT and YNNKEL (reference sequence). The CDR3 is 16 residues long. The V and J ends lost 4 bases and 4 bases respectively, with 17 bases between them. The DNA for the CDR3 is TGTGCCAGCAGCCCGACTCAGCGGTTATCGTACAATGAGCAGTTCTTC. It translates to CASSPTQRLSYNEQFF.

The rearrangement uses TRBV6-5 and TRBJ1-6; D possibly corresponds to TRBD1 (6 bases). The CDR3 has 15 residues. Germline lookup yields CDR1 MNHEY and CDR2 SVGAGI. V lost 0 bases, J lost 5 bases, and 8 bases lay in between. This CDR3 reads CASSYSDSDNSPLHF. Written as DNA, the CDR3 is TGTGCCAGCAGTTACTCGGACAGTGATAATTCACCCCTCCACTTT.

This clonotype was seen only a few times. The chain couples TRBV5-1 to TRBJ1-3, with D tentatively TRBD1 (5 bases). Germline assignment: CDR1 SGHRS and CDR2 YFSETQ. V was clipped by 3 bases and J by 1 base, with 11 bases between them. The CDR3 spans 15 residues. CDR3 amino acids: CASSSHPGSGNTIYF. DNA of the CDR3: TGCGCCAGCAGCTCACACCCAGGGTCTGGAAACACCATATATTTT.

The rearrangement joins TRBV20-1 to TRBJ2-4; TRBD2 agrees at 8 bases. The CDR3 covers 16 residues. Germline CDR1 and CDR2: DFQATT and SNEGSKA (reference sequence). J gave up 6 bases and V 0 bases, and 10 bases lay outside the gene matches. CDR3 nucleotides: TGCAGTGCTAGAGATCCGACTGACAGCGGGAGAAACATTCAGTACTTC. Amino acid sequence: CSARDPTDSGRNIQYF.

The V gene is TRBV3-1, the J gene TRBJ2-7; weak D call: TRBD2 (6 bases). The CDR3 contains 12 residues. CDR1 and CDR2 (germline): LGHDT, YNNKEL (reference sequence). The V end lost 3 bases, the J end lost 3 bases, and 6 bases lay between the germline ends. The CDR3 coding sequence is TGTGCCAGCAGCCAGGACTACTACGAGCAGTACTTC. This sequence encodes CASSQDYYEQYF.

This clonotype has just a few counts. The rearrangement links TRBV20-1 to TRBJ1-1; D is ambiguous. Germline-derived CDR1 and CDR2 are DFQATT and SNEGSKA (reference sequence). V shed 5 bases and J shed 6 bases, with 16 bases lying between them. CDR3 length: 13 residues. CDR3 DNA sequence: TGCAGTGCTCTCCAAGGGTTCCTCGCTGAAGCTTTCTTT. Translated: CSALQGFLAEAFF.